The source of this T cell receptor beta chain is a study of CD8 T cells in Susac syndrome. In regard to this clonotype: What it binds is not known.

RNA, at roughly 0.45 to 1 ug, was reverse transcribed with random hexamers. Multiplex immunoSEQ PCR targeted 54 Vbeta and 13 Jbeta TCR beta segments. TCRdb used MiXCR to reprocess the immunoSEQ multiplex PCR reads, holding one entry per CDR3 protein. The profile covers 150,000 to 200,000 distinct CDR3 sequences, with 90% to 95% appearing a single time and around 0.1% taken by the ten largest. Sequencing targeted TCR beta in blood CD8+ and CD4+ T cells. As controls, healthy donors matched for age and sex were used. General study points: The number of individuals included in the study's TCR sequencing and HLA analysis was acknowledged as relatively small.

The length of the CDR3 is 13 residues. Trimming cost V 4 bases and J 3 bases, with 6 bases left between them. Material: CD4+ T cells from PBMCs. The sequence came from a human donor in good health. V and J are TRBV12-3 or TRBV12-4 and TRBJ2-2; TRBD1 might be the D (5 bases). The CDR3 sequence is CASSSGYTGELFF. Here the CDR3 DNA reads TGTGCCAGCAGTTCAGGGTACACCGGGGAGCTGTTTTTT.